This T cell receptor beta chain derives from a study of cytomegalovirus exposure and HLA in healthy donors. Study outcomes and limitations: Reports described diagnosis of cytomegalovirus status by the classifier as highly specific and sensitive. Altogether, more than 150 TCR beta chains were recorded as cytomegalovirus-associated.

CDR1 SGHKS and CDR2 YYEKEE come from the germline V gene (reference sequence). Germline trimming cut 0 bases from V and 3 bases from J; bases unmatched to any gene: 1. There are 14 residues in the CDR3. As for this clone: Its specificity is unknown.

Sequencing was performed with immunoSEQ multiplex PCR; in TCRdb, only in-frame clones are kept and a portion is missing. Among about 220,000 clones, around 88% were seen once, and the ten largest hold 2.9%. V usage is TRBV5-5 and J usage is TRBJ2-7; 9 positions match TRBD1. The material sequenced was PBMCs. The receptor's source is a woman aged 18-29 years in good health and CMV-seronegative. In DNA, the CDR3 is TGTGCCAGCAGCTTGGGGACAGGGGTCTACGAGCAGTACTTC. It is translated as CASSLGTGVYEQYF.